The 6 T cell receptor beta chains below come from one sample, sequenced in a study of blood T cell repertoires in COVID-19. The protocol was immunoSEQ multiplex PCR, while the TCRdb copy is restricted to in-frame clones and leaves out a portion. The repertoire holds around 74,000 clones, with roughly 90% as singletons. Sequenced sample: peripheral blood. The receptors here all came from a woman at least 80 years old with active or convalescent COVID-19.

V is TRBV7-2 and J is TRBJ2-6; no clear D. V shed 4 bases and J shed 2 bases, with 3 bases lying between them. The CDR3 loop spans 13 amino acids. CDR1 and CDR2 from the germline V gene are SGHTA and FQGNSA. The CDR3 nucleotides are TGTGCCAGCAGCTCCGCTGGGGCCAACGTCCTGACTTTC. Its translation is CASSSAGANVLTF.

This clone was found a few times. The chain carries TRBV7-2 and TRBJ2-7; 8 positions match TRBD1. V trimming: 11 bases; J trimming: 1 base; junction bases outside the gene matches: 7. Germline V gene sequence: CDR1 SGHTA, CDR2 FQGNSA. The CDR3 totals 13 residues. CDR3 DNA sequence: TGTGCCTCGGCCACAGGGGGGTCCTACGAGCAGTACTTC. It specifies CASATGGSYEQYF.

The chain is built from TRBV6-5 and TRBJ1-6; TRBD1 might be the D (6 bases). Deletions cut 2 bases from V and 6 bases from J, with 11 bases between. Germline CDR1 MNHEY, CDR2 SVGAGI. This CDR3 has 15 amino acids. The CDR3 DNA is TGTGCCAGCAGTTACGGGGGGGCGTCTAATTCACCCCTCCACTTT. It specifies CASSYGGASNSPLHF.

This chain links TRBV25-1 with TRBJ1-2, with D tentatively TRBD1 (6 bases). V was pared by 3 bases and J by 0 bases, with 11 bases between. In germline, CDR1 is MGHDK, CDR2 SYGVNS. This CDR3 is built from 15 residues. CDR3 protein: CASSETGRANYGYTF. The CDR3 DNA reads TGTGCCAGCAGTGAGACAGGTCGGGCTAACTATGGCTACACCTTC.

V and J are TRBV19 and TRBJ1-1, with D possibly TRBD1 on 5 matching bases. Trimming removed 4 bases at V and 12 bases at J, with 12 bases between. The CDR3 runs 11 residues. Per the germline V gene, CDR1 is LNHDA and CDR2 is SQIVND (reference sequence). As DNA, the CDR3 is TGTGCCAGTAGTAAAGGGGTTTTTACTTTCTTT. This encodes CASSKGVFTFF.

The chain combines TRBV28 with TRBJ2-1; D might be TRBD1 (5 bases). The CDR3 runs 12 residues. Per the germline V gene, CDR1 is MDHEN and CDR2 is SYDVKM. The V end was cut by 6 bases, the J end by 8 bases, with 11 bases between. The CDR3 protein is CASSPARDEQFF. CDR3 DNA: TGTGCCAGCAGCCCCGCCAGGGATGAGCAGTTCTTC. The full variable domain, completed using reference TRBV28 and TRBJ2-1, is DVKVTQSSRYLVKRTGEKVFLECVQDMDHENMFWYRQDPGLGLRLIYFSYDVKMKEKGDIPEGYSVSREKKERFSLILESASTNQTSMYLCASSPARDEQFFGPGTRLTVL.